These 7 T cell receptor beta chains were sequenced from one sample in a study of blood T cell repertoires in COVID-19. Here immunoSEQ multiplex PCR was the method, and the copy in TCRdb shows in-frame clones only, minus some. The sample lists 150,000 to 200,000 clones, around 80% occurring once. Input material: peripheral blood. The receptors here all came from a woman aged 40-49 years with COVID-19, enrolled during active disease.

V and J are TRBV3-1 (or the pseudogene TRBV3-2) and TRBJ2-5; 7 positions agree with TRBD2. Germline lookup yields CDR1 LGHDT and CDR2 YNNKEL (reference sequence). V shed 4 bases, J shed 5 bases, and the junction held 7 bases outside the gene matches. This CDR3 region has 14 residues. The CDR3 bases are TGTGCCAGCAGCCCTACCGGGAGGAGGGAGACCCAGTACTTC. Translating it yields CASSPTGRRETQYF.

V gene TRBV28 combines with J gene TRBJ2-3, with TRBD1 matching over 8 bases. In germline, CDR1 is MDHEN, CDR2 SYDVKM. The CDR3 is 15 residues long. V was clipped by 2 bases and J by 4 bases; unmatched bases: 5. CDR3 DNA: TGTGCCAGCAGTTTAGGTTGGGGACAGGCAGATACGCAGTATTTT. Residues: CASSLGWGQADTQYF. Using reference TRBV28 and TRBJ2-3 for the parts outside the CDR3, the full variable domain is DVKVTQSSRYLVKRTGEKVFLECVQDMDHENMFWYRQDPGLGLRLIYFSYDVKMKEKGDIPEGYSVSREKKERFSLILESASTNQTSMYLCASSLGWGQADTQYFGPGTRLTVL.

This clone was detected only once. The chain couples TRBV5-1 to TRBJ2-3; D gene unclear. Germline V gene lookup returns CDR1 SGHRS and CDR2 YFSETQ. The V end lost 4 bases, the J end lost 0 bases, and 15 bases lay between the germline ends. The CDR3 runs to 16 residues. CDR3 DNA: TGCGCCAGCAGCCCCGCTGCTCTAACTAGCACAGATACGCAGTATTTT. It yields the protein CASSPAALTSTDTQYF.

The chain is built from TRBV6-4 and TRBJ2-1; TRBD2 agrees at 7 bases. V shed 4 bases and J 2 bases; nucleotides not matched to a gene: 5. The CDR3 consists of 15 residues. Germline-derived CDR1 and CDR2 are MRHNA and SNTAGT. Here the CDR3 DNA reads TGTGCCAGCAGTGCGTTAGCGGGTGCCTACAATGAGCAGTTCTTC. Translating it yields CASSALAGAYNEQFF.

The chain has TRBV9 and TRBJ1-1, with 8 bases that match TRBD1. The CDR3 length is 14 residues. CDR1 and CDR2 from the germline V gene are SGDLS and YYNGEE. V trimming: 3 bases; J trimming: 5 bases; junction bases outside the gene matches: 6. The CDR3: CASSGTRGHTEAFF. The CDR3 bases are TGTGCCAGCAGCGGGACCAGGGGGCATACTGAAGCTTTCTTT.

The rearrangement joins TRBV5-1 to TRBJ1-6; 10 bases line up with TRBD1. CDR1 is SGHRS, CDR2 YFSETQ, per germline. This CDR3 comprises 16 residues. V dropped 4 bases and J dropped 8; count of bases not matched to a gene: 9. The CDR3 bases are TGCGCCAGCAGCCGACAGGGGGCCGCCGGCGATTCACCCCTCCACTTT. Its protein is CASSRQGAAGDSPLHF.

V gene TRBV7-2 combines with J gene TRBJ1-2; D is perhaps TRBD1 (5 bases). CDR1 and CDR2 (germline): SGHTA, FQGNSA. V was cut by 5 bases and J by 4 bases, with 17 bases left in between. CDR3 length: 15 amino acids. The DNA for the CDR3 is TGTGCCAGCAGCCCGCAGCGGGGGGGTGGCTATGGCTACACCTTC. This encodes CASSPQRGGGYGYTF.